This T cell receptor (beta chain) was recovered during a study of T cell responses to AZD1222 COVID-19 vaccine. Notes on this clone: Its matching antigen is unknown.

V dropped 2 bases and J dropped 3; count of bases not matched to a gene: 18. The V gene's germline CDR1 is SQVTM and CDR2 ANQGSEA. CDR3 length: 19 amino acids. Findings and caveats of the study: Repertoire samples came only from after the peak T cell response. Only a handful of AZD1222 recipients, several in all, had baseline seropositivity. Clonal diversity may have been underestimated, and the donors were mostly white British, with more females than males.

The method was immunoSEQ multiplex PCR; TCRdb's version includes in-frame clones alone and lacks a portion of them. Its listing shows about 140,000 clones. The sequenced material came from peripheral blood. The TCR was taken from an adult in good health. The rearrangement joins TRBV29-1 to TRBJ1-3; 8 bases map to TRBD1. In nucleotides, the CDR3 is TGCAGCGTTGAAACCCCGACGGGACAGGTACCTTTTCATGGAAACACCATATATTTT. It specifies CSVETPTGQVPFHGNTIYF.